This entry lists 20 T cell receptor beta chains sequenced from one sample in a study of blood T cell repertoires in COVID-19. Produced via immunoSEQ multiplex PCR; TCRdb's table is partial and in-frame only. The data show around 170,000 clones, more than 85% seen once. The sequenced sample consisted of PBMCs or T cells enriched from blood (not recorded which). The receptors come from a woman in her 50s who had recovered from COVID-19.

The V and J genes are TRBV15 and TRBJ2-1; TRBD2 matches 12 bases. V lost 3 bases to trimming and J lost 5 bases; unmatched junction nucleotides: 2. Germline V gives CDR1 LNHNV, CDR2 YYDKDF (reference sequence). The CDR3 has 15 amino acids. Here the CDR3 DNA reads TGTGCCACCAGCAGGGCTAGCGGGGGGGACAATGAGCAGTTCTTC. It encodes CATSRASGGDNEQFF. Variable domain in full (rest from reference TRBV15 and TRBJ2-1): DAMVIQNPRYQVTQFGKPVTLSCSQTLNHNVMYWYQQKSSQAPKLLFHYYDKDFNNEADTPDNFQSRRPNTSFCFLDIRSPGLGDTAMYLCATSRASGGDNEQFFGPGTRLTVL.

This clone appeared a single time. This rearrangement joins TRBV2 to TRBJ1-3; D ambiguous. CDR3 length: 17 amino acids. V lost 6 bases and J lost 7, with 25 bases in between. CDR1 SNHLY and CDR2 FYNNEI come from the germline V gene. As DNA, the CDR3 is TGTGCCAGCAGCATGGCCCCGAGCCCTCTCAGAGGGAACACCATATATTTT. Protein sequence: CASSMAPSPLRGNTIYF.

For this clone: Within the sample, other DNA sequences also encode this same CDR3. DNA for the CDR3: TGCGCCAGCAGCTTGGACGGGAGCTCTGGAAACACCATATATTTT. Encoded protein: CASSLDGSSGNTIYF. The V call is TRBV5-1, the J call TRBJ1-3; D is uncertain. The length of the CDR3 is 15 residues. V was trimmed by 0 bases and J by 0 bases, leaving 7 bases between them. CDR1 and CDR2 (germline): SGHRS, YFSETQ.

The V gene is TRBV7-8, the J gene TRBJ2-1; weak D call: TRBD2 (5 bases). Germline V gene lookup returns CDR1 SGHVS and CDR2 FQNEAQ. With 5 bases removed from V and 6 bases from J, the gap between germline ends came to 14 bases. The CDR3 loop spans 14 amino acids. The CDR3: CASSRRREGNEQFF. As DNA, the CDR3 is TGTGCCAGCAGCCGCAGGAGAGAGGGCAATGAGCAGTTCTTC.

CDR3 DNA: TGTGCCAGCAGCTTGGGGGACAGAGATAATGAAAAACTGTTTTTT. Amino acids: CASSLGDRDNEKLFF. The genes are TRBV5-8 and TRBJ1-4; 7 nucleotides line up with TRBD1. Trimming took 0 bases from V and 4 from J; bases not matched to a gene: 3. This CDR3 comprises 15 residues. The germline gives CDR1 SGHTS, CDR2 YDEGEE.

The chain has TRBV30 and TRBJ1-3; no firm D call. The length of the CDR3 is 12 residues. Looked up from germline, CDR1 is GTSNPN and CDR2 is SVGIG (reference sequence). V was cut by 1 base and J by 4 bases, with 5 bases left in between. CDR3 protein: CAWSDSGNTIYF. DNA of the CDR3: TGTGCCTGGAGTGACTCGGGAAACACCATATATTTT.

The chain is built from TRBV4-2 and TRBJ2-1, with 9 bases matching TRBD1. Trimming at V came to 0 bases and at J to 6 bases, leaving 6 bases not matched to a gene. This CDR3 is 16 amino acids long. Germline V gene lookup returns CDR1 LGHNA and CDR2 YNFKEQ. The CDR3 DNA reads TGTGCCAGCAGCCAAGATTACAGGGGGCTTGGCAATGAGCAGTTCTTC. Translating gives CASSQDYRGLGNEQFF.

CDR3 in DNA: TGTGCCTGGAGCCAAACTAGCGGGACCGAGCAGTACTTC. Protein sequence: CAWSQTSGTEQYF. V and J are TRBV30 and TRBJ2-7; TRBD2 matches 10 bases. Trimming cost V 3 bases and J 6 bases; bases outside gene matches: 5. CDR3 size: 13 residues. Germline V CDR1 and CDR2: GTSNPN, SVGIG (reference sequence).

The chain combines TRBV10-3 with TRBJ1-5; TRBD1 matches at 9 bases. The CDR3 is made up of 13 amino acids. V shed 8 bases, J shed 5 bases, and the junction held 4 bases outside the gene matches. Looked up from germline, CDR1 is ENHRY and CDR2 is SYGVKD. The CDR3 DNA reads as TGTGCCATCTCGAGGGACAGGGATCAGCCCCAGCATTTT. It is translated as CAISRDRDQPQHF.

The chain uses TRBV29-1 and TRBJ2-3; 9 nucleotides agree with TRBD1. The germline CDR1 and CDR2 sequences are SQVTM and ANQGSEA. The CDR3 totals 17 residues. The V gene end was trimmed by 5 bases and the J gene end by 2 bases; junction bases not matched to a gene: 14. CDR3: CSVQKTGTGLTTDTQYF. The DNA of the CDR3 is TGCAGCGTTCAAAAGACCGGGACAGGGTTAACCACAGATACGCAGTATTTT.

The chain carries TRBV5-1 and TRBJ1-6; no firm D call. Trimming cost V 0 bases and J 10 bases, with 11 bases left between them. The CDR3 runs to 14 residues. The germline V gene encodes CDR1 SGHRS and CDR2 YFSETQ. CDR3 protein: CASSLEGSRSPLHF. Here the CDR3 DNA reads TGCGCCAGCAGCTTGGAAGGATCTAGATCACCCCTCCACTTT. Full variable domain (missing parts from reference TRBV5-1 and TRBJ1-6): KAGVTQTPRYLIKTRGQQVTLSCSPISGHRSVSWYQQTPGQGLQFLFEYFSETQRNKGNFPGRFSGRQFSNSRSEMNVSTLELGDSALYLCASSLEGSRSPLHFGNGTRLTVT.

This clone has only a few counts. The J gene is TRBJ2-7, the V gene TRBV25-1; TRBD1 matches 9 bases. Germline V gene lookup returns CDR1 MGHDK and CDR2 SYGVNS. With 2 bases clipped from V and 4 bases from J, the junction kept 6 bases outside the gene matches. CDR3 size: 15 residues. CDR3 coding DNA: TGTGCCAGCAGTGAAGGGACAGGGTTGGGGTACGAGCAGTACTTC. It encodes CASSEGTGLGYEQYF.

This CDR3 is CASSPRTGNNEQFF. The DNA of the CDR3 is TGTGCCAGCAGTCCCCGGACAGGCAACAATGAGCAGTTCTTC. The chain uses TRBV6-6 and TRBJ2-1; 7 bases line up with TRBD1. CDR3 length equals 14 residues. V shed 5 bases and J 5 bases; nucleotides not matched to a gene: 6. Per the germline V gene, CDR1 is MNHNY and CDR2 is SVGAGI (reference sequence).

The CDR3 coding sequence is TGTGCCAGTAGTGGGTGGGGGACAGGGATCTACGAGCAGTACTTC. This gives the protein CASSGWGTGIYEQYF. The chain recombines TRBV19 with TRBJ2-7, with TRBD1 identical over 9 bases. This CDR3 contains 15 residues. The V segment lost 5 bases and the J segment 3 bases; nucleotides outside the gene matches: 8. The germline V gene encodes CDR1 LNHDA and CDR2 SQIVND (reference sequence).

V gene TRBV7-8 combines with J gene TRBJ1-3; 10 nucleotides agree with TRBD1. With V trimmed by 5 bases and J by 5 bases, 3 bases remained unmatched. The CDR3 consists of 14 residues. Germline CDR1 SGHVS, CDR2 FQNEAQ. This chain's CDR3 is CASSPTGGRNTIYF. As DNA, the CDR3 is TGTGCCAGCAGCCCGACAGGGGGCAGAAACACCATATATTTT. Based on the CDR3 plus reference TRBV7-8 and TRBJ1-3, the full variable domain is GAGVSQSPRYKVAKRGQDVALRCDPISGHVSLFWYQQALGQGPEFLTYFQNEAQLDKSGLPSDRFFAERPEGSVSTLKIQRTQQEDSAVYLCASSPTGGRNTIYFGEGSWLTVV.

The chain links TRBV10-3 to TRBJ2-1; tentative D call: TRBD2 (6 bases). The germline gives CDR1 ENHRY, CDR2 SYGVKD. Trimming stripped 6 bases from V and 7 bases from J, with 16 bases between. The CDR3 runs 14 residues. CDR3 sequence: CAISGGAEGNEQFF. Here the CDR3 DNA reads TGTGCCATCAGCGGGGGAGCAGAGGGGAATGAGCAGTTCTTC.

V is TRBV27 and J is TRBJ1-1, with a tentative D call TRBD1 (5 bases). This CDR3 has 11 residues. Trimming shortened V by 6 bases and J by 6 bases, and 8 bases separated the two germline ends. Germline loops: CDR1 MNHEY, CDR2 SMNVEV (reference sequence). The CDR3 DNA reads TGTGCCAGCAGCGGGGGTCCTGAAGCTTTCTTT. It codes for CASSGGPEAFF.

V and J are TRBV6-5 and TRBJ1-2, with D unclear. CDR3 size: 11 residues. Germline V gene data show CDR1 as MNHEY and CDR2 as SVGAGI. Trimming took off 6 bases at V and 7 bases at J, with 9 bases between the two ends. The CDR3 bases are TGTGCCAGCAGGGGTAGAGGTGGCTACACCTTC. Amino acid sequence: CASRGRGGYTF.

The J gene is TRBJ2-2, the V gene TRBV7-9, with 11 nucleotides matching TRBD2. The CDR3 runs to 14 residues. The germline V gene encodes CDR1 SEHNR and CDR2 FQNEAQ (reference sequence). Unmatched junction bases numbered 1, after V lost 4 bases and J lost 6 bases. CDR3 sequence: CASSSGLAAGELFF. CDR3 nucleotide sequence: TGTGCCAGCAGCTCGGGACTAGCGGCCGGGGAGCTGTTTTTT.

CDR3 in amino acids: CSATGGVTQYF. The CDR3 DNA reads as TGCAGTGCCACCGGAGGGGTGACCCAGTACTTC. This chain connects TRBV20-1 to TRBJ2-5, with a possible D match to TRBD2 (6 bases). The V end was cut by 6 bases, the J end by 7 bases, with 12 bases between. The CDR3 sequence is 11 residues long. CDR1 and CDR2 (germline): DFQATT, SNEGSKA (reference sequence).